A single T cell receptor (beta chain) is shown here with its context. Its antigen remains unidentified. The input lacks base qualities; no much larger clone sits a single base away. This specimen belongs to a study of blood T cell repertoires in COVID-19 (dated by TCRdb to the early 2020s). Some background on the complete study: Samples from collaborators originated in the United States, Italy and Spain and spanned both the acute and convalescent phases of COVID-19. Sample metadata almost always included a de-identified subject ID, COVID-19 status, age in years and sex. Where available, HLA class I and class II types were taken from metadata supplied by the sample provider and were not determined by assay-based typing. The dataset comprised deeply sampled blood TCRbeta repertoires from subjects exposed to, actively infected with, or recovered from COVID-19. Samples came from the ongoing ImmuneRACE study (first 160 participants) plus 1,254 subjects from 6 global collaborators. The prospective study material was composed of cDNA or gDNA derived from T cells, B-cell-depleted T cells, or PBMCs. A freely available public database, intended as a resource for researchers studying the immune response to SARS-CoV-2, is where the repertoires were released.

Summary of the overall study and its limitations: Clinical and demographic metadata were provided uncurated, with the amount varying by source and participant.

Whole blood was collected in K2EDTA tubes by collaborating institutions according to the institutions' own protocols. For TCRbeta analysis, collaborator samples were shipped as frozen whole blood, as isolated PBMCs, or as DNA extracted from either sample type. The immunoSEQ Assay, a bias-controlled multiplex PCR, was used to amplify TCRbeta CDR3 regions from genomic DNA. The study's own analysis went as follows. Within the assay, amplification of reference gene primers was used to estimate how many nucleated cells each sample contained. Sequence reads were collapsed and filtered to measure the absolute abundance of every unique TCRbeta CDR3 rearrangement. For each sample, productive Simpson clonality was calculated by taking the square root of Simpson's diversity index across productive rearrangements. In its TCRdb copy, this immuneACCESS table keeps in-frame sequences only and misses some clones. Where compared with another copy, unresolved V genes explain less than half of these, and the others have no known cause. That table is the source of V, J and clone size, and D and trimming were worked out from the DNA. The sample table records roughly 250,000 clones; around 82% of these occur just once. The ten biggest clones cover 4.4% of the sample.

The clonotype was recovered from a man aged 45-60 years with active or convalescent COVID-19. Sequencing input: peripheral blood.

The CDR3 here reads CASSLAVDRPLHF. The nucleotides read TGTGCCAGCAGCTTAGCGGTCGACAGGCCCCTCCACTTT. Rearrangement joined TRBV11-2 to TRBJ1-6, with a weak D call of TRBD1 (6 bases match). Trimming takes 1 base from V and 13 bases from J, and the germline ends sit 11 bases apart. Sequences SGHAT (CDR1) and FQNNGV (CDR2) are obtained from the germline V gene. From the cysteine up to the phenylalanine, the CDR3 has a length of 13 residues. Kept here is only the CDR3 DNA, which spans 39 bases and is read in frame from base 1.